This passage covers 21 T cell receptor beta chains from one sample sequenced in a study of beta chain features in type 1 diabetes. Study-level results: Shortening that was moderate but significant affected the TCRB CDR3s of Type 1 diabetes patients in all four CD4+ subsets.

Sequencing targeted expressed TCRB transcripts, as all isolated RNA had been reverse transcribed. Here immunoSEQ multiplex PCR was the method, and the copy in TCRdb shows in-frame clones only, minus some. The table includes about 660,000 clones, over 12% detected once. Their target antigens are unknown. Material: naive CD4+ T cells from blood. The receptors stem from a man between 18 and 35 years old with type 1 diabetes.

Remarks on this clone: Other DNA sequences from this sample encode an identical CDR3 as well. The V call is TRBV5-1, the J call TRBJ2-5; D remains ambiguous. The CDR3 extends over 13 amino acids. CDR1 SGHRS and CDR2 YFSETQ come from the germline V gene. V lost 0 bases and J 5 bases, leaving 8 bases between the germline ends. CDR3 loop: CASSLDGKETQYF. The CDR3 region has the DNA TGCGCCAGCAGCTTGGATGGTAAGGAGACCCAGTACTTC.

Points on this clone: The sample contains more than one DNA sequence encoding this CDR3. The gene calls are TRBV7-9 and TRBJ2-5; D not certain. The CDR3 length is 14 residues. V lost 0 bases and J lost 1, with 6 bases in between. The V gene's germline CDR1 is SEHNR and CDR2 FQNEAQ (reference sequence). The CDR3 DNA reads TGTGCCAGCAGCTTAGCCGGCAGCCAAGAGACCCAGTACTTC. Protein product: CASSLAGSQETQYF.

This chain connects TRBV7-6 to TRBJ2-7; D gene unclear. V was trimmed by 5 bases and J by 5 bases, leaving 22 bases between them. In germline, CDR1 is SGHVS, CDR2 FNYEAQ. The CDR3 loop spans 16 amino acids. CDR3 in DNA: TGTGCCAGCAGCCATTTGGCGGAACTATACCCCCACGAGCAGTACTTC. As protein: CASSHLAELYPHEQYF.

This clone was seen a few times. V is TRBV30 and J is TRBJ2-3; 13 nucleotides match TRBD2. Losses at the gene ends were 5 bases for V and 0 bases for J; bases not matched to a gene: 11. Germline V gene data show CDR1 as GTSNPN and CDR2 as SVGIG (reference sequence). The CDR3 length is 18 residues. Here the CDR3 reads CAWALGLAGISSTDTQYF. DNA of the CDR3: TGTGCCTGGGCCCTGGGACTAGCGGGAATATCTAGCACAGATACGCAGTATTTT.

In this sample, this clone turned up a few times. The chain joins TRBV30 to TRBJ2-7; 7 nucleotides match TRBD1. The germline CDR1 and CDR2 sequences are GTSNPN and SVGIG (reference sequence). With 7 bases clipped from V and 2 bases from J, the junction kept 8 bases outside the gene matches. The CDR3 covers 13 residues. CDR3 amino acids: CASTRQGTYEQYF. CDR3 nucleotides: TGTGCCTCAACTAGACAGGGCACCTACGAGCAGTACTTC.

This clone was seen only a few times. The V and J genes are TRBV10-3 and TRBJ2-7, with 9 bases lining up with TRBD1. Germline CDR1 and CDR2: ENHRY and SYGVKD. The CDR3 sequence is 14 residues long. V lost 6 bases, J lost 6 bases, and 9 bases stayed unmatched. CDR3 in DNA: TGTGCCATCAGAGCGGGACAGGGCCTTGGCGAGCAGTACTTC. Translated, it gives CAIRAGQGLGEQYF.

The rearrangement joins TRBV30 to TRBJ1-2; no firm D call. The V end was cut by 0 bases, the J end by 5 bases, with 7 bases between. CDR1 and CDR2 (germline): GTSNPN, SVGIG (reference sequence). There are 12 residues in the CDR3. The CDR3 loop is CAWSVQPYGYTF. The CDR3 region has the DNA TGTGCCTGGAGTGTACAACCTTATGGCTACACCTTC.

J is TRBJ1-1 and V is TRBV29-1, with D tentatively TRBD1 (6 bases). V lost 7 bases, J lost 1 base, and 10 bases lay in between. Germline V gene lookup returns CDR1 SQVTM and CDR2 ANQGSEA. CDR3 length: 12 residues. DNA of the CDR3: TGCAGCGGTTCGACAGGGAACACTGAAGCTTTCTTT. This encodes CSGSTGNTEAFF.

V is TRBV30 and J is TRBJ1-5; a weak D match, TRBD1 (5 bases). The CDR3 spans 14 residues. The V gene lost 2 bases and the J gene lost 5 bases, with 13 bases spanning the gap. The V gene's germline CDR1 is GTSNPN and CDR2 SVGIG (reference sequence). The CDR3: CAWSQQVGDQPQHF. The CDR3 DNA sequence: TGTGCCTGGAGTCAACAAGTGGGGGATCAGCCCCAGCATTTT.

The gene calls are TRBV15 and TRBJ1-4, with 8 bases aligning to TRBD1. The CDR3 is made up of 17 amino acids. Germline V gene data show CDR1 as LNHNV and CDR2 as YYDKDF (reference sequence). The ends lost 0 bases at V and 5 bases at J; junction bases unmatched: 8. CDR3 region: CATSRDVGTGQNEKLFF. In DNA form, the CDR3 reads TGTGCCACCAGCAGAGATGTTGGGACAGGCCAAAATGAAAAACTGTTTTTT.

The rearrangement joins TRBV11-3 to TRBJ2-3; 7 bases are shared with TRBD2. CDR3 length: 17 residues. The J segment lost 0 bases and the V segment lost 5 bases, leaving 11 bases of the junction unmatched. The V gene's germline CDR1 is SGHNT and CDR2 YENEEA. CDR3 coding DNA: TGTGCCAGCAGCCTAGGGAGCGGGGCCTCTAGCACAGATACGCAGTATTTT. This sequence encodes CASSLGSGASSTDTQYF.

This clone was seen a handful of times. The chain recombines TRBV18 with TRBJ2-7; D gene ambiguous. CDR1 and CDR2 from the germline V gene are KGHSH and LQKENI. V was pared by 2 bases and J by 6 bases, with 14 bases between. This CDR3 contains 14 residues. This CDR3 reads CASSPDIERPEQYF. Here the CDR3 DNA reads TGTGCCAGCTCACCAGACATCGAGAGACCCGAGCAGTACTTC.

The rearrangement joins TRBV29-1 to TRBJ2-1; 7 bases map to TRBD2. V lost 7 bases and J lost 6; bases outside the gene matches: 12. Germline V gives CDR1 SQVTM, CDR2 ANQGSEA. This CDR3 contains 14 residues. CDR3 region: CSARGASGFNEQFF. CDR3 nucleotide sequence: TGCAGCGCCAGAGGGGCTAGCGGCTTCAATGAGCAGTTCTTC.

This clone turned up a few times. The gene calls are TRBV5-1 and TRBJ2-1, with D uncertain. The V end was cut by 4 bases, the J end by 4 bases, with 12 bases between. The CDR3 runs to 14 residues. Germline loops: CDR1 SGHRS, CDR2 YFSETQ. The CDR3 protein is CASSVVPSYNEQFF. For the CDR3, the DNA is TGCGCCAGCAGCGTGGTGCCCTCTTACAATGAGCAGTTCTTC.

This clone appeared a few times. The rearrangement links TRBV5-1 to TRBJ2-2, with D perhaps matching TRBD1 (6 bases). The CDR3 contains 17 residues. V was clipped by 1 base and J by 4 bases, with 17 bases between them. CDR1 SGHRS and CDR2 YFSETQ come from the germline V gene. The CDR3 coding sequence is TGCGCCAGCAGCTTGAAGTTACAGGGTTTCGGCACCGGGGAGCTGTTTTTT. Residues: CASSLKLQGFGTGELFF.

This clone turned up a few times. CDR3: CSVGTPWSTDTQYF. The CDR3 nucleotides read TGCAGCGTTGGGACTCCATGGTCCACAGATACGCAGTATTTT. The chain carries TRBV29-1 and TRBJ2-3; TRBD2 is a possible D gene (5 bases). Germline V lookup: CDR1 SQVTM, CDR2 ANQGSEA. Trimming cost V 4 bases and J 2 bases, with 13 bases left between them. The CDR3 totals 14 residues.

This clone was observed a handful of times. The chain employs TRBV14 and TRBJ2-1, with a tentative D call TRBD2 (6 bases). V shed 4 bases and J shed 4 bases, with 14 bases lying between them. This CDR3 region has 15 residues. In germline, CDR1 is SGHDN, CDR2 FVKESK. The CDR3 DNA is TGTGCCAGCAGCCTCCTCGGGGGAACTTACAATGAGCAGTTCTTC. As protein: CASSLLGGTYNEQFF.

This clone was counted between two and nine times. This chain uses TRBV9 with TRBJ2-1, with 10 bases lining up with TRBD1. V lost 2 bases and J lost 9; bases outside the gene matches: 2. This CDR3 is built from 13 residues. The germline CDR1 and CDR2 sequences are SGDLS and YYNGEE. The CDR3 region has the DNA TGTGCCAGCAGCGTGGACAGGGGGACTGAGCAGTTCTTC. Its protein product is CASSVDRGTEQFF.

The chain links TRBV2 to TRBJ2-7, with a tentative D call TRBD2 (6 bases). The V gene lost 7 bases and the J gene lost 6 bases, with 19 bases spanning the gap. Germline V gene lookup returns CDR1 SNHLY and CDR2 FYNNEI. This CDR3 is built from 14 residues. This chain's CDR3 is CASNPSEGLIEQYF. As DNA, the CDR3 is TGTGCCAGCAACCCTTCGGAGGGCTTGATCGAGCAGTACTTC.

This clone was seen a handful of times. The chain employs TRBV7-9 and TRBJ2-4, with D unclear. The CDR3 length is 13 residues. Germline V gene data show CDR1 as SEHNR and CDR2 as FQNEAQ (reference sequence). The V end was cut by 5 bases, the J end by 2 bases, with 7 bases between. CDR3 sequence reads: CASSLPSKNIQYF. The DNA of the CDR3 is TGTGCCAGCAGCCTCCCATCCAAAAACATTCAGTACTTC.

This clone has a handful of counts. The V gene is TRBV2, the J gene TRBJ2-1; no clear D gene. The CDR3 totals 11 residues. Trimming took 8 bases from V and 7 from J, leaving 9 bases between them. Germline V gene lookup returns CDR1 SNHLY and CDR2 FYNNEI. As DNA, the CDR3 is TGTGCCAGCTCCTCCCTGAATGAGCAGTTCTTC. Translated, it gives CASSSLNEQFF.